This passage covers 17 T cell receptor beta chains from one sample sequenced in a study of early T cells in non-severe SARS-CoV-2 infection. MiXCR, applied by TCRdb to the 5' RACE reads, yields one record per CDR3 protein. In the table there are under 90,000 distinct CDR3 sequences, 13% of which are singletons. The sequencing sample was made of whole blood. The receptor source for this set is an adult who was a healthcare worker with PCR-confirmed SARS-CoV-2 infection or an uninfected control (not recorded which).

At least ten counts were recorded for this clonotype. This chain uses TRBV28 with TRBJ1-2; D not resolved. CDR3 size: 15 residues. Trimming left V 2 bases short and J 4 bases short, with 14 bases between. The germline V gene has CDR1 MDHEN and CDR2 SYDVKM. The CDR3 loop is CASSLVENVGYGYTF. CDR3 coding DNA: TGTGCCAGCAGTTTAGTAGAGAACGTGGGCTATGGCTACACCTTC.

This clonotype was picked up many times. In DNA, the CDR3 is TGTGCCAGCTCACCAGGGGTCGAGAACTATGGCTACACCTTC. Its translation: CASSPGVENYGYTF. The V call is TRBV18, the J call TRBJ1-2; the D is unclear. Deletions cut 2 bases from V and 2 bases from J, with 9 bases between. Germline loops: CDR1 KGHSH, CDR2 LQKENI. This CDR3 is 14 amino acids long.

The J gene is TRBJ2-2, the V gene TRBV7-2; D ambiguous. This CDR3 has 15 residues. V gave up 5 bases and J gave up 1 base, with 11 bases separating them. CDR1 is SGHTA, CDR2 FQGNSA, per germline. The CDR3 is CASSVGRVNTGELFF. CDR3 in DNA: TGTGCCAGCAGCGTCGGCAGAGTGAACACCGGGGAGCTGTTTTTT.

This clonotype was recorded at least ten times. The chain links TRBV18 to TRBJ2-2; D might be TRBD1 (5 bases). The germline V and J ends were trimmed by 2 bases and 9 bases, with 10 bases remaining between them. This CDR3 has 13 residues. From germline, CDR1 is KGHSH and CDR2 LQKENI. CDR3 nucleotides: TGTGCCAGCTCACCAACAGGCCCGAGGGAGCTGTTTTTT. Its protein is CASSPTGPRELFF.

This chain connects TRBV4-1 to TRBJ2-7, with 7 nucleotides matching TRBD2. V trimming: 1 base; J trimming: 7 bases; junction bases outside the gene matches: 10. The CDR3 extends over 15 amino acids. Germline V gene data show CDR1 as MGHRA and CDR2 as YSYEKL. CDR3 DNA: TGCGCCAGCAGCCAAGGTCGGGGAGGGCCGCGGGAGCAGTACTTC. It is translated as CASSQGRGGPREQYF.

This clonotype was recorded a few times. This chain joins TRBV15 and TRBJ1-4; 8 bases are a match to TRBD1. CDR3 length equals 16 residues. CDR1 and CDR2 (germline): LNHNV, YYDKDF (reference sequence). Losses at the gene ends were 3 bases for V and 4 bases for J; bases not matched to a gene: 7. The CDR3 sequence: CATSSSGGKGNEKLFF. The CDR3 nucleotides read TGTGCCACCAGCAGCTCAGGGGGCAAGGGTAATGAAAAACTGTTTTTT.

This clonotype was seen a handful of times. The chain links TRBV4-1 to TRBJ1-6; no clear D gene. V was cut by 4 bases and J by 4 bases, with 26 bases left in between. The CDR3 length is 20 residues. From germline, CDR1 is MGHRA and CDR2 YSYEKL. The CDR3 nucleotides are TGCGCCAGCAGCCCCATCAGGAGGGCAGGCCTCCTATGGTATAATTCACCCCTCCACTTT. Protein product: CASSPIRRAGLLWYNSPLHF.

The chain is built from TRBV11-2 and TRBJ1-6, with D unclear. V lost 0 bases and J lost 1, with 4 bases in between. This CDR3 region has 15 residues. Germline values: CDR1 SGHAT, CDR2 FQNNGV. This chain's CDR3 is CASSLEVSYNSPLHF. CDR3 DNA: TGTGCCAGCAGCTTAGAAGTGTCCTATAATTCACCCCTCCACTTT.

In its sample, this clonotype was seen a few times. CDR3 sequence: CASSPSRGPREEQYF. The CDR3 DNA follows: TGTGCCAGCTCACCTAGTAGGGGGCCCCGGGAGGAGCAGTACTTC. This sequence joins TRBV18 and TRBJ2-7, with D possibly being TRBD1 (7 bases). This CDR3 is 15 amino acids long. V was cut by 3 bases and J by 7 bases, with 19 bases left in between. Germline CDR1 is KGHSH and CDR2 is LQKENI.

CDR3 bases: TGCGCCAGCAGCCCCGACCTCAGGGGTGGGGAGCAGTACTTC. This sequence encodes CASSPDLRGGEQYF. The V and J genes are TRBV5-1 and TRBJ2-7; a possible D gene is TRBD1 (6 bases). V was pared by 4 bases and J by 7 bases, with 18 bases between. Germline V gene lookup returns CDR1 SGHRS and CDR2 YFSETQ. The CDR3 is made up of 14 amino acids. The full variable domain, with the rest looked up from reference TRBV5-1 and TRBJ2-7, is KAGVTQTPRYLIKTRGQQVTLSCSPISGHRSVSWYQQTPGQGLQFLFEYFSETQRNKGNFPGRFSGRQFSNSRSEMNVSTLELGDSALYLCASSPDLRGGEQYFGPGTRLTVT.

The chain combines TRBV20-1 with TRBJ2-3; D uncertain. Judging by the DNA end, TRBJ1-5 fits better; the J call may be wrong. The germline V gene encodes CDR1 DFQATT and CDR2 SNEGSKA (reference sequence). This CDR3 contains 12 residues. CDR3 protein: CSASGSTDTQHF. The CDR3 DNA follows: TGCAGTGCTAGCGGGAGCACAGATACGCAGCATTTT.

This clonotype showed up just a few times. This chain links TRBV10-1 with TRBJ2-7; D is possibly TRBD1 (6 bases). This CDR3 spans 12 amino acids. V lost 2 bases and J 7 bases, leaving 9 bases between the germline ends. The germline gives CDR1 WNHNN, CDR2 SYGVQD (reference sequence). The CDR3 DNA sequence: TGCGCCAGCAGTGAGACAGGGAGAGAGCAGTACTTC. It yields the protein CASSETGREQYF.

The rearrangement joins TRBV12-3 or TRBV12-4 to TRBJ2-4, with D perhaps TRBD2 (6 bases). V shed 4 bases and J shed 8 bases, with 15 bases lying between them. The CDR3 sequence is 14 residues long. The CDR3 bases are TGTGCCAGCAGTTCACGGGAGCGGGCATACATTCAGTACTTC. It codes for CASSSRERAYIQYF.

The V gene is TRBV4-1, the J gene TRBJ1-1, with D possibly matching TRBD1 (5 bases). Trimming took 3 bases from V and 11 from J, leaving 13 bases between them. The CDR3 contains 12 residues. CDR1 is MGHRA and CDR2 is YSYEKL in the germline V gene. CDR3 protein: CASSHAGKRAFF. In DNA form, the CDR3 reads TGCGCCAGCAGCCACGCAGGGAAGAGGGCTTTCTTT.

This clonotype occurred a few times. The chain joins TRBV27 to TRBJ2-7; D gene ambiguous. This CDR3 region has 11 residues. The V end was cut by 3 bases, the J end by 6 bases, with 6 bases between. The V gene's germline CDR1 is MNHEY and CDR2 SMNVEV (reference sequence). CDR3 loop: CASSFGREQYF. CDR3 nucleotide sequence: TGTGCCAGCAGTTTCGGGCGCGAGCAGTACTTC.

The CDR3, as DNA: TGTGCCAGCAGCGGTTTCCCAATTACGGGAAACACCATATATTTT. It codes for CASSGFPITGNTIYF. The gene calls are TRBV6-5 and TRBJ1-3; D remains unclear. Germline V gene lookup returns CDR1 MNHEY and CDR2 SVGAGI. The CDR3 spans 15 residues. V lost 6 bases and J lost 4, with 16 bases in between.

Only a few counts were recorded for this clonotype. The rearrangement joins TRBV23-1 to TRBJ2-7, with D maybe TRBD2 (5 bases). TRBV23-1 is an open reading frame, and its role is uncertain. The CDR3 contains 18 residues. V lost 0 bases and J lost 0, with 18 bases in between. The CDR3 DNA follows: TGCGCCAGCAGTCAATCGGTGGAGAGGGCAAACTACTCCTACGAGCAGTACTTC. It yields the protein CASSQSVERANYSYEQYF.